This TCR beta chain was sequenced during a study of T cells in Graves' hyperthyroidism and ophthalmopathy (dated by TCRdb to about 2019). About the full investigation: Peripheral blood was sampled at the time of initial diagnosis, prior to any treatment. Whether ophthalmopathy could be predicted prospectively was tested in an independent validation cohort made up of some 20 hyperthyroidism patients plus 17 patients who later progressed to ophthalmopathy. For training and testing, the 80 to 100 patients in the discovery cohort were randomly divided in a 7:3 ratio. To identify TCR V-J signatures that set the groups apart, the researchers used a discovery cohort of about a hundred patients, made up of 40 to 45 with Graves' ophthalmopathy and 57 with stable Graves' hyperthyroidism. TCR Vbeta CDR3 sequencing of approximately 140 peripheral blood samples (approximately 44 ophthalmopathy, some 75 hyperthyroidism and 17 progressor patients) is reported in the paper. In addition, the study compared T-cell repertoires in thyroid tissue and in blood from roughly six Graves' hyperthyroidism patients. After blood sampling, hyperthyroidism patients were treated with methimazole at a starting dose of 30 mg daily, and ophthalmopathy patients were treated with high-dose intravenous methylprednisolone.

Beyond this particular receptor, the publication reports: Blood samples also contained most of the expanded thyroid clonotypes (frequency above 0.001), which suggests that blood repertoires may reflect thyroid immune responses. In validation, the model predicted progression to ophthalmopathy a median of roughly six months before onset, with around 70% sensitivity and 72.22% specificity. Sample size was not statistically predetermined, and blinding of investigators to group allocation was not performed. A model built on a 13 V-J signature distinguished ophthalmopathy from stable hyperthyroidism, reaching roughly 88% sensitivity and about 81% specificity in cross-validation and 80%/75% in testing.

A few counts support this clonotype. The antigen it recognizes is unknown. The sample holds no much larger clone one base away, and base qualities are not on file. Germline trimming amounts to 5 bases on V and 10 bases on J, with 15 as the count of junction bases outside the gene matches. CDR1 and CDR2, per the germline V gene, are SGHVS and FNYEAQ. There are 15 amino acids in the CDR3, from cysteine to phenylalanine inclusive. The sequence is cut down to CDR3 DNA, 45 bases in frame from base 1. TCR beta CDR3 regions were amplified from RNA transcripts. A first-round RT-PCR of the TCR CDR3 used the HTBI primer set with the Qiagen OneStep RT-PCR kit. Libraries were constructed in a second round of multiplex PCR, after which size selection and purification were performed. Paired-end sequencing of the libraries was performed with 100 bp reads on an Illumina HiSeq2000. Processing in the source paper ran as follows. SOAPnuke was used to process the raw data, throwing out any read that contained adapters or uncalled bases, had a mean Phred below 15, or lacked an exact constant-primer or identifier match. COPE v1.2.5 was used to merge high-quality paired reads, and clonotypes were defined as unique nucleotide sequences. MiTCR v1.1 was used to align clonotypes to the IMGT TRBV, TRBD and TRBJ reference segments. Only V-J combinations with frequency above 0.0001, covering 99% to 99.2% of repertoires, were analysed. The TCS score was defined as the ratio of F50 (clonal expansion) to E x V (chaos), calculated using BLOSUM62-based TCRdist between CDR3 peptides within each V-J. Welch's t-statistics and random forest reduced around 550 V-J features to 10 to 15, which were used in a naive Bayes classifier (R e1071). TCRdb applied fastp at Q25 and MiXCR to the public reads, then kept only in-frame beta chains. Each CDR3 protein gets just one entry, which takes the most common genes and DNA from the rows behind it. TCRdb, rather than the study authors, made the V and J calls. The sample data list hundreds of thousands of distinct CDR3 sequences, and about 14% of these were observed just once. The top ten clonotypes cover 4.5% to 6% of the sample.

Hyperthyroidism patients were newly diagnosed, had a disease duration of under 2 months, and were aged 18 to 65 years. Any patient with an uncontrolled infection, another autoimmune disease, pregnancy or lactation was excluded. Diagnoses relied on clinical symptoms, serum thyroxine and TRAb, thyroid ultrasound and orbital computed tomography. For progressor patients, blood was drawn at the first diagnosis of hyperthyroidism, before any ophthalmopathy symptoms had appeared. PBMCs were isolated from 7.5 to 10 ml of fresh peripheral blood by Ficoll-Paque density gradient centrifugation. Progressor patients were initially diagnosed with Graves' hyperthyroidism and developed ophthalmopathy during follow-up. Trizol reagent was used to extract total RNA, and RNA quality was then checked on an Agilent 2100 Bioanalyzer.

The chain couples TRBV7-6 to TRBJ1-2; TRBD1 lines up with 8 middle nucleotides. The TCR comes from a woman in her twenties or thirties with Graves' hyperthyroidism that later progressed to Graves' ophthalmopathy. What was sequenced was blood. CDR3 loop: CASSETGAGSGSYTF. The nucleotide sequence reads TGTGCCAGCAGCGAGACAGGGGCAGGGTCCGGCTCCTACACCTTC. The reference TRBV7-6 and TRBJ1-2 proteins fill in what lies around the CDR3, so the full variable domain reads GAGVSQSPRYKVTKRGQDVALRCDPISGHVSLYWYRQALGQGPEFLTYFNYEAQQDKSGLPNDRFSAERPEGSISTLTIQRTEQRDSAMYRCASSETGAGSGSYTFGSGTRLTVV.